The present T cell receptor (beta chain) was sequenced within a study of cytomegalovirus exposure and HLA in healthy donors. As for this clone: Its antigen remains unidentified.

Germline CDR1 LNHNV, CDR2 YYDKDF (reference sequence). The V end lost 0 bases, the J end lost 7 bases, and 13 bases lay between the germline ends. The CDR3 has 15 residues. PCR was performed using 60 Vbeta and 13 Jbeta primers. TCRdb's copy holds only in-frame clones and misses some; the assay was immunoSEQ multiplex PCR. The data hold more than 95,000 clones, with 75% observed a single time. Findings of the study overall: Association of approximately 16,000 TCR beta sequences with HLA alleles was found at 0.05 false discovery rate in a later analysis.

The chain is built from TRBV15 and TRBJ1-5; D is ambiguous. This TCR came from a woman aged 18 to 35 in good health and CMV-seronegative. Material: PBMCs. The CDR3 spells CATSRERSSGQPQHF. In DNA form, the CDR3 reads TGTGCCACCAGCAGAGAGAGGTCCTCGGGGCAGCCCCAGCATTTT.